The source of this T cell receptor beta chain is a study of blood T cell repertoires in COVID-19. This CDR3 comprises 13 residues. Germline V CDR1 and CDR2: MNHEY, SVGAGI. The table came from immunoSEQ multiplex PCR; TCRdb's copy has only in-frame clones and leaves some out. The table includes around 230,000 clones, approximately 82% detected once. In this sample, this clone turned up a few times. Germline is not matched at one junction end, which may reflect a read error. The TCR comes from a woman in her forties or fifties with acute or convalescent COVID-19. Sequenced material: peripheral blood. This chain links TRBV6-5 with TRBJ1-1; a weak D match, TRBD1 (6 bases). The CDR3 protein is CASSYSSSRGPVF. The CDR3 DNA sequence: TGTGCCAGCAGTTACTCGTCTTCCAGGGGCCCAGTTTTT.